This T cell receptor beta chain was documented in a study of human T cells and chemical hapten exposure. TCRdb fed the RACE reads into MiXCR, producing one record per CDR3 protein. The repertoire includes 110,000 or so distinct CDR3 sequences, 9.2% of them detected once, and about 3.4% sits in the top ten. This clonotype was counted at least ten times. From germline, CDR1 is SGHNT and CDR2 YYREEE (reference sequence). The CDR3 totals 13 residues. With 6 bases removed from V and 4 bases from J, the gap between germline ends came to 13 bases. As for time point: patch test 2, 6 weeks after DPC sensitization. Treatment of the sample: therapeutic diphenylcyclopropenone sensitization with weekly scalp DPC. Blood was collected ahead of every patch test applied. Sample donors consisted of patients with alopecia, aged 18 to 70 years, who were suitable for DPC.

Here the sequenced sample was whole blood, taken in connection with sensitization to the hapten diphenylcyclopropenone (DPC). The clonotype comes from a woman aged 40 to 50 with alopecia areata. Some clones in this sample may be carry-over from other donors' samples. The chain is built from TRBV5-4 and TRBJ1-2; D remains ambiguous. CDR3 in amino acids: CASKAVGGYGYTF. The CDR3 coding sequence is TGTGCCAGCAAAGCGGTGGGTGGCTATGGCTACACCTTC.